Detailed here is one TCR beta chain. These data belong to a study of T cells after yellow fever vaccination. TCRdb processed the 5' RACE reads anew with MiXCR; each CDR3 protein has one entry. This table holds 300,000 to 350,000 distinct CDR3 sequences, 3.5% to 4.5% found once. Germline V gene sequence: CDR1 LGHNT, CDR2 FRNRAP. This CDR3 is 16 amino acids long. V was clipped by 6 bases and J by 5 bases, with 20 bases between them. This sequence originates from a man between 18 and 35 years old who received the YFV17D yellow fever vaccine. The chain recombines TRBV12-5 with TRBJ2-1; no clear D gene. This specimen consisted of PBMCs, obtained 5 days after the yellow fever booster vaccination. CDR3 bases: TGTGCTAGTGGCCACAGCTATTCTGGCCCAAACAATGAGCAGTTCTTC. Translated, it gives CASGHSYSGPNNEQFF. The full variable domain, rest sourced from reference TRBV12-5 and TRBJ2-1, is DARVTQTPRHKVTEMGQEVTMRCQPILGHNTVFWYRQTMMQGLELLAYFRNRAPLDDSGMPKDRFSAEMPDATLATLKIQPSEPRDSAVYFCASGHSYSGPNNEQFFGPGTRLTVL.